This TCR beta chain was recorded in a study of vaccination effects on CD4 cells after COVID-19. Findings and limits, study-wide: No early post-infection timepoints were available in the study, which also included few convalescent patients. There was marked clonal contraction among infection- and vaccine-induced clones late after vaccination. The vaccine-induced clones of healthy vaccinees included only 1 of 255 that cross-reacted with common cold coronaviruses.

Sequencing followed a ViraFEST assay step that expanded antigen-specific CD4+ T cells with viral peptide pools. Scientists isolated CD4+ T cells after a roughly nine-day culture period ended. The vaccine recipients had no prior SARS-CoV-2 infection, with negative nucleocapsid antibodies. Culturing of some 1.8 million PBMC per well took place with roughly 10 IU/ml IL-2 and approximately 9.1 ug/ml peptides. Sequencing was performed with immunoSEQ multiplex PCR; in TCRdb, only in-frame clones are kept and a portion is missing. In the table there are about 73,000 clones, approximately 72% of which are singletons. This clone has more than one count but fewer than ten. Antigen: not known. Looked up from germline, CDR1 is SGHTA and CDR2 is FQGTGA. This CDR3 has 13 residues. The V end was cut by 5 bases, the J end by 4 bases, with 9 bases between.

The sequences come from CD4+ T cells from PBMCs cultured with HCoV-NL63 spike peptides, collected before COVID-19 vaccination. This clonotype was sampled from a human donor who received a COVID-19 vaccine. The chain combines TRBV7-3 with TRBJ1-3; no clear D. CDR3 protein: CASSPDEGNTIYF. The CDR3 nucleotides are TGTGCCAGCAGCCCCGACGAGGGAAACACCATATATTTT.